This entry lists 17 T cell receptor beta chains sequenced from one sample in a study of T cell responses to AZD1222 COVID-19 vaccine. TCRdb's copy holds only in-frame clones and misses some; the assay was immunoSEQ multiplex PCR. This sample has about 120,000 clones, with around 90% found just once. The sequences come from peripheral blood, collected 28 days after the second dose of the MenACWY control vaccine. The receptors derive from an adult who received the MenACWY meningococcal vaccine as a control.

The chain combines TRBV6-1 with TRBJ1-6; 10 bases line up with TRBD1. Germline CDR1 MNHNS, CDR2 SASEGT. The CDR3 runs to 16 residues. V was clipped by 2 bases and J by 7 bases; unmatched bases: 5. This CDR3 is CASSESPGQGNSPLHF. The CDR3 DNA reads TGTGCCAGCAGTGAATCTCCGGGACAGGGGAATTCACCCCTCCACTTT.

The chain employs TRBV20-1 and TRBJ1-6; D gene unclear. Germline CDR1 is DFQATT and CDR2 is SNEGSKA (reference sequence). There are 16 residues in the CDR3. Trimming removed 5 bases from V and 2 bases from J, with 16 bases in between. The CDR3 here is CSAGAGRGPYNSPLHF. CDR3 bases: TGCAGTGCTGGTGCTGGGCGCGGCCCCTATAATTCACCCCTCCACTTT.

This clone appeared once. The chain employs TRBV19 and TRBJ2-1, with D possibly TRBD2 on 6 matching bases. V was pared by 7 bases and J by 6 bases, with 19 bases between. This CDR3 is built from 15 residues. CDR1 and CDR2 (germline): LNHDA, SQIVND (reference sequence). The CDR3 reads CASTPGVPPFNEQFF. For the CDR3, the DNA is TGTGCCAGTACCCCGGGAGTCCCCCCCTTCAATGAGCAGTTCTTC.

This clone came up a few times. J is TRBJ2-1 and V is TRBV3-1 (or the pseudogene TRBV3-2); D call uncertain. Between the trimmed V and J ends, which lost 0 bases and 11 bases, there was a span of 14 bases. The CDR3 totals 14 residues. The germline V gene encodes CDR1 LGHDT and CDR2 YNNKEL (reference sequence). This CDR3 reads CASSQDLVGPKQFF. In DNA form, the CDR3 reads TGTGCCAGCAGCCAAGATCTGGTGGGCCCAAAGCAGTTCTTC.

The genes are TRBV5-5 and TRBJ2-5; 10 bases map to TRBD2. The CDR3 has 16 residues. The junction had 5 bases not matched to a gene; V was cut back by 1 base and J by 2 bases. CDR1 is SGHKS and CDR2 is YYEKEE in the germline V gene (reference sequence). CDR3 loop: CASSLWASGGQETQYF. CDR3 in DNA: TGTGCCAGCAGCTTGTGGGCTAGCGGGGGACAAGAGACCCAGTACTTC. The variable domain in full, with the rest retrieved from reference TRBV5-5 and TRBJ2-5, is DAGVTQSPTHLIKTRGQQVTLRCSPISGHKSVSWYQQVLGQGPQFIFQYYEKEERGRGNFPDRFSARQFPNYSSELNVNALLLGDSALYLCASSLWASGGQETQYFGPGTRLLVL.

The CDR3 protein is CASSTTRMSNTGELFF. The DNA for the CDR3 is TGTGCCAGCAGTACAACCAGGATGTCGAACACCGGGGAGCTGTTTTTT. This rearrangement joins TRBV28 to TRBJ2-2; D ambiguous. The CDR3 is made up of 16 amino acids. Germline CDR1 reads MDHEN; CDR2 reads SYDVKM. Trimming took 5 bases from V and 0 from J, leaving 13 bases between them.

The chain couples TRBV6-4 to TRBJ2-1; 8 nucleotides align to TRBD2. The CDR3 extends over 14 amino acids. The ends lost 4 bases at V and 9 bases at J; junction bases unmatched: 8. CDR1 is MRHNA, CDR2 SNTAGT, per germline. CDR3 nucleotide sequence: TGTGCCAGCAGTGTGGGACTAGATGTTGGTGAGCAGTTCTTC. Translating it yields CASSVGLDVGEQFF.

In DNA form, the CDR3 reads TGCGCCAGCAGCCAGGGAGCGGGGGGGAACACCGGGGAGCTGTTTTTT. It is translated as CASSQGAGGNTGELFF. The chain joins TRBV4-1 to TRBJ2-2, with 9 nucleotides matching TRBD2. This CDR3 is 16 amino acids long. V lost 3 bases and J lost 1; bases outside the gene matches: 3. In germline, CDR1 is MGHRA, CDR2 YSYEKL.

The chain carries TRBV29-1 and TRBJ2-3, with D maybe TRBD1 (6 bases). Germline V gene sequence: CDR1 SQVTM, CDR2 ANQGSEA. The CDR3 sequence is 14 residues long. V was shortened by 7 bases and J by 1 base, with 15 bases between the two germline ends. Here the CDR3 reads CSARTATRTDTQYF. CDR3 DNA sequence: TGCAGCGCCCGGACAGCGACTCGCACAGATACGCAGTATTTT.

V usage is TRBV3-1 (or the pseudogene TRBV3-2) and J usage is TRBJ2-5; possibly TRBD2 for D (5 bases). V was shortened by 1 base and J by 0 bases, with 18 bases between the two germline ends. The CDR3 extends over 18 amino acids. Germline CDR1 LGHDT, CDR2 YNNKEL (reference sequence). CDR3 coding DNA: TGTGCCAGCAGCCAAGGAGGGCTTATGGGAACCTACCAAGAGACCCAGTACTTC. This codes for CASSQGGLMGTYQETQYF.

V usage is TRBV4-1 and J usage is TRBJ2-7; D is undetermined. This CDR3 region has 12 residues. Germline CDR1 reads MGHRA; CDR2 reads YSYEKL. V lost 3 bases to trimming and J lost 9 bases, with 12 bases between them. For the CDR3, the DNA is TGCGCCAGCAGCCATCCCGCCGGTAGGCAGTACGTC. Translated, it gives CASSHPAGRQYV.

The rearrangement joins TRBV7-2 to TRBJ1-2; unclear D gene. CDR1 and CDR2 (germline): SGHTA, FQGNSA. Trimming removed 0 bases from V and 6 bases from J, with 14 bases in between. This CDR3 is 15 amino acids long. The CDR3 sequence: CASSLARTGGDGYTF. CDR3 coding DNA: TGTGCCAGCAGCTTAGCCCGGACGGGAGGAGATGGCTACACCTTC.

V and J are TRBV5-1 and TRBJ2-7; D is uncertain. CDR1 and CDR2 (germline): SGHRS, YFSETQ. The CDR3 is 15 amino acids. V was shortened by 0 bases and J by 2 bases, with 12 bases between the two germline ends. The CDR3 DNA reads TGCGCCAGCAGCTTGGGTGGTAATACCCCCTACGAGCAGTACTTC. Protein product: CASSLGGNTPYEQYF.

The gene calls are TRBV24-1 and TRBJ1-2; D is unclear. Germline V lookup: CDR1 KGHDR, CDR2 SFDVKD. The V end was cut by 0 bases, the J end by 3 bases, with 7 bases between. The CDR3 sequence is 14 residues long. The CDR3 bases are TGTGCCACCAGTGATTTGAGCGTCGACTATGGCTACACCTTC. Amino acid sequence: CATSDLSVDYGYTF.

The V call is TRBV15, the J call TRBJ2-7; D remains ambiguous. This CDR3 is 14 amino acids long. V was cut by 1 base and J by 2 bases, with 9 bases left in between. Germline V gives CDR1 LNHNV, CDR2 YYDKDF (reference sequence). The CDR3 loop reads CATSRGGTAYEQYF. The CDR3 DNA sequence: TGTGCCACCAGCAGAGGGGGTACAGCCTACGAGCAGTACTTC.

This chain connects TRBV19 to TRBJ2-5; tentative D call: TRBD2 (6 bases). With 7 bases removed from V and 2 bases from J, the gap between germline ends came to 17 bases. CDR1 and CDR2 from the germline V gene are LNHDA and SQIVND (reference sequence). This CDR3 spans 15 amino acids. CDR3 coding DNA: TGTGCCAGTAAGTGGAGGGGCGCAGAGCAAGAGACCCAGTACTTC. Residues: CASKWRGAEQETQYF.

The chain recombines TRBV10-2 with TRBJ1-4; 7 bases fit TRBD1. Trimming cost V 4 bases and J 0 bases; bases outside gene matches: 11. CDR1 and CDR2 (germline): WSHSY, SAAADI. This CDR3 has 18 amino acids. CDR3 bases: TGCGCCAGCAGTGCCCGGGACAGACGTACTACAACTAATGAAAAACTGTTTTTT. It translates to CASSARDRRTTTNEKLFF.